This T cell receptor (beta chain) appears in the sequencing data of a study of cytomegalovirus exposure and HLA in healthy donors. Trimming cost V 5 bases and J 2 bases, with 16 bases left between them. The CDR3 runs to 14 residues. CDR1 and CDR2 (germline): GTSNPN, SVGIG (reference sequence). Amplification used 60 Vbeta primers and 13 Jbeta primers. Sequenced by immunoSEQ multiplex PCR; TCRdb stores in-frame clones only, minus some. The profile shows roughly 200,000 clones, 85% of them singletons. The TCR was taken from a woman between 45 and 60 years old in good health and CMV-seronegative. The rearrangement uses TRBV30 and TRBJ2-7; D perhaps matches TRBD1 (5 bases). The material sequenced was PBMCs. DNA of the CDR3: TGTGCCTGGGGCGAGGACAACCCAGCCTACGAGCAGTACTTC. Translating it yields CAWGEDNPAYEQYF.